The 6 T cell receptor beta chains below come from one sample, sequenced in a study of blood T cell repertoires in COVID-19. Repertoires were generated with immunoSEQ multiplex PCR, while TCRdb's copy carries only in-frame clones and drops some. The sample holds 300,000 to 350,000 clones, 80% to 95% seen once. Sequences were obtained from peripheral blood. Receptors originate from a woman aged 25 to 39 with COVID-19, enrolled during active disease.

V gene TRBV6-4 combines with J gene TRBJ1-2; TRBD1 is a possible D gene (5 bases). Trimming took 6 bases from V and 8 from J, leaving 13 bases between them. The CDR3 runs to 12 residues. Germline-derived CDR1 and CDR2 are MRHNA and SNTAGT. This CDR3 is CASRGGAAGYTF. For the CDR3, the DNA is TGTGCCAGCAGGGGCGGGGCTGCAGGCTACACCTTC.

The CDR3 DNA reads TGTGCCAGCAGCCTCGAGAGGGTCTACGAGCAGTACTTC. Translating gives CASSLERVYEQYF. The chain recombines TRBV7-2 with TRBJ2-7; tentative D call: TRBD2 (5 bases). Trimming shortened V by 5 bases and J by 3 bases, and 11 bases separated the two germline ends. CDR3 size: 13 residues. The germline V gene has CDR1 SGHTA and CDR2 FQGNSA.

V and J are TRBV7-8 and TRBJ2-7; 15 bases are a match to TRBD2. CDR1 and CDR2 from the germline V gene are SGHVS and FQNEAQ. V dropped 0 bases and J dropped 0; count of bases not matched to a gene: 3. The length of the CDR3 is 18 residues. The CDR3 spells CASSLAGLAGGSSYEQYF. As DNA, the CDR3 is TGTGCCAGCAGCTTAGCGGGACTAGCGGGGGGAAGCTCCTACGAGCAGTACTTC. The entire variable domain, with the rest obtained from reference TRBV7-8 and TRBJ2-7, is as follows: GAGVSQSPRYKVAKRGQDVALRCDPISGHVSLFWYQQALGQGPEFLTYFQNEAQLDKSGLPSDRFFAERPEGSVSTLKIQRTQQEDSAVYLCASSLAGLAGGSSYEQYFGPGTRLTVT.

This chain joins TRBV19 and TRBJ1-1; 8 nucleotides match TRBD1. V shed 4 bases, J shed 7 bases, and the junction held 14 bases outside the gene matches. Germline V gives CDR1 LNHDA, CDR2 SQIVND (reference sequence). The CDR3 loop spans 16 amino acids. CDR3 in DNA: TGTGCCAGTAGTAGTAAAGGACAGGGAAAGAATGATGAAGCTTTCTTT. Translation: CASSSKGQGKNDEAFF.

This rearrangement joins TRBV10-3 to TRBJ2-5; D unclear. The germline V gene has CDR1 ENHRY and CDR2 SYGVKD. The CDR3 length is 15 residues. Trimming shortened V by 2 bases and J by 5 bases, and 15 bases separated the two germline ends. This CDR3 reads CAISEGGSSIETQYF. The CDR3 DNA is TGTGCCATCAGTGAGGGCGGTTCGAGCATTGAGACCCAGTACTTC.

V gene TRBV7-2 combines with J gene TRBJ2-7; D is ambiguous. Trimming removed 3 bases from V and 6 bases from J, with 12 bases in between. Germline CDR1 SGHTA, CDR2 FQGNSA. The CDR3 is 13 residues long. The CDR3, as DNA: TGTGCCAGCAGCTTGCCACCCCTGAGCGAGCAGTACTTC. Translation gives CASSLPPLSEQYF.